This T cell receptor (beta chain) was recorded in a study of T cells in Graves' hyperthyroidism and ophthalmopathy. RNA transcripts provided the source from which TCR beta CDR3 regions were amplified. HTBI primers were used for first-round RT-PCR of the TCR CDR3. TCRdb re-called the multiplex PCR reads through MiXCR, storing one row per CDR3 protein. The sample holds 300,000 to 450,000 distinct CDR3 sequences, approximately 15% seen once. This clonotype appeared a few times. Trimming at V came to 0 bases and at J to 3 bases, leaving 9 bases not matched to a gene. This CDR3 spans 18 amino acids. Germline V gene data show CDR1 as LGHDT and CDR2 as YNNKEL (reference sequence).

The V call is TRBV3-1, the J call TRBJ2-2; 8 nucleotides match TRBD1. Sequencing was carried out using blood. The clonotype was recovered from a man aged 25 to 40 with Graves' hyperthyroidism that later progressed to Graves' ophthalmopathy. CDR3: CASSQDRRTGRYTGELFF. CDR3 sequence (DNA): TGTGCCAGCAGCCAAGATAGGAGGACAGGGAGGTACACCGGGGAGCTGTTTTTT.